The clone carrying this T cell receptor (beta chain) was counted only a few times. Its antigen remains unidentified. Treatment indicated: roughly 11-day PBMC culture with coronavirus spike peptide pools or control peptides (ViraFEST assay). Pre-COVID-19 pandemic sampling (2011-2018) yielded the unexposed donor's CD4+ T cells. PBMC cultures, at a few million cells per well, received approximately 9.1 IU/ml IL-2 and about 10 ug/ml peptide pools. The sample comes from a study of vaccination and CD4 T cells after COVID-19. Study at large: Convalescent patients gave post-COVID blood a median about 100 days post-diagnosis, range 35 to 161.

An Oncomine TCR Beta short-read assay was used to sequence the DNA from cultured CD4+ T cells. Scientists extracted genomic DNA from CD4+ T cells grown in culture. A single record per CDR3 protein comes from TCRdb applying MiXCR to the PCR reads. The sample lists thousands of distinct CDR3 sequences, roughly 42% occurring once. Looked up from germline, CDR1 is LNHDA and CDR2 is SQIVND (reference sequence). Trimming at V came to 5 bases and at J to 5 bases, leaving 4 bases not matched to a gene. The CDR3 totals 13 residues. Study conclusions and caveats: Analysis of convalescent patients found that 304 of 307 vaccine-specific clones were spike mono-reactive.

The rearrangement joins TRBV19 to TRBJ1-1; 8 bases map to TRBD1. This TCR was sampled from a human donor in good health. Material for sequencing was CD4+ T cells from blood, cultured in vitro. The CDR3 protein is CASSWTGWTEAFF. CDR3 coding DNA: TGTGCCAGTAGTTGGACAGGGTGGACTGAAGCTTTCTTT.